This entry lists 20 T cell receptor beta chains sequenced from one sample in a study of shared T cell receptors in the human thymus. Sequencing was performed with immunoSEQ multiplex PCR; in TCRdb, only in-frame clones are kept and a portion is missing. The data contain approximately 580,000 clones, around 78% of them singletons. These same records also appear under a second study, on human thymus T cells.

The sequenced sample consisted of thymocytes. These receptors came from a boy under three years old with a congenital heart defect.

This chain uses TRBV7-9 with TRBJ2-4; tentative D call: TRBD2 (5 bases). V gave up 1 base and J gave up 12 bases, with 16 bases separating them. The CDR3 has 14 amino acids. Germline CDR1 is SEHNR and CDR2 is FQNEAQ (reference sequence). The CDR3 DNA reads as TGTGCCAGCAGCTTAGGGAGAGGGCAGGCAAGTCAGTACTTC. Protein product: CASSLGRGQASQYF.

The gene calls are TRBV4-2 and TRBJ1-2, with no clear D. This CDR3 comprises 16 residues. The ends were cut back, 0 bases at V and 5 bases at J, with 16 bases in the middle. Germline V gene sequence: CDR1 LGHNA, CDR2 YNFKEQ. The CDR3: CASSQEGRKGSYGYTF. The CDR3 bases are TGTGCCAGCAGCCAAGAGGGGAGAAAAGGATCGTATGGCTACACCTTC.

The chain employs TRBV28 and TRBJ2-7, with TRBD1 identical over 9 bases. The length of the CDR3 is 16 residues. Germline loops: CDR1 MDHEN, CDR2 SYDVKM. J lost 4 bases, V lost 11 bases, and 18 bases had no gene match. The DNA of the CDR3 is TGTGCCCACGGGACAGGGAAGTCCGCGAAACCTTACGAGCAGTACTTC. Translation gives CAHGTGKSAKPYEQYF.

The J gene is TRBJ2-5, the V gene TRBV28; TRBD1 aligns across 10 bases. Germline loops: CDR1 MDHEN, CDR2 SYDVKM. The CDR3 runs 15 residues. Trimming removed 5 bases from V and 7 bases from J; junction bases left unmatched: 10. In DNA form, the CDR3 reads TGTGCCAGCAGTGTTGACAGGGGGCCCCGGGGGACCCAGTACTTC. Its translation is CASSVDRGPRGTQYF. Filled out from reference TRBV28 and TRBJ2-5, the complete variable domain reads DVKVTQSSRYLVKRTGEKVFLECVQDMDHENMFWYRQDPGLGLRLIYFSYDVKMKEKGDIPEGYSVSREKKERFSLILESASTNQTSMYLCASSVDRGPRGTQYFGPGTRLLVL.

The chain carries TRBV2 and TRBJ2-5; TRBD2 matches 14 bases. After removal of 6 bases from V and 5 bases from J, the junction contained 17 bases not matched to a gene. This CDR3 has 19 residues. Germline loops: CDR1 SNHLY, CDR2 FYNNEI. CDR3 residues: CASSDQKQGLAGEGETQYF. The CDR3 DNA follows: TGTGCCAGCAGCGACCAAAAGCAGGGACTAGCGGGGGAGGGGGAGACCCAGTACTTC. Looking up the rest from reference TRBV2 and TRBJ2-5 gives the full variable domain: EPEVTQTPSHQVTQMGQEVILRCVPISNHLYFYWYRQILGQKVEFLVSFYNNEISEKSEIFDDQFSVERPDGSNFTLKIRSTKLEDSAMYFCASSDQKQGLAGEGETQYFGPGTRLLVL.

V usage is TRBV23-1 and J usage is TRBJ1-5; D is unclear. TRBV23-1 is assigned to the ORF class and has an uncertain function. Trimming left V 3 bases short and J 3 bases short, with 15 bases between. The CDR3 is 16 amino acids. CDR3 nucleotide sequence: TGCGCCAGCAGTCACTACGACACGACCAACAATCAGCCCCAGCATTTT. Protein sequence: CASSHYDTTNNQPQHF.

The chain has TRBV7-3 and TRBJ2-3, with 8 bases that match TRBD2. V trimming: 2 bases; J trimming: 4 bases; junction bases outside the gene matches: 8. The germline gives CDR1 SGHTA, CDR2 FQGTGA. The CDR3 loop spans 16 amino acids. The CDR3 DNA reads TGTGCCAGCAGCTTAGACACAGCGGGAGACCCAGATACGCAGTATTTT. It encodes CASSLDTAGDPDTQYF.

This chain connects TRBV11-2 to TRBJ1-4; TRBD1 agrees at 11 bases. The CDR3 consists of 19 residues. In germline, CDR1 is SGHAT, CDR2 FQNNGV. Trimming removed 5 bases from V and 7 bases from J; junction bases left unmatched: 18. CDR3: CASSLLRDRGFRLGEKLFF. Here the CDR3 DNA reads TGTGCCAGCAGCCTGCTCCGGGACAGGGGGTTCCGTTTAGGTGAAAAACTGTTTTTT. The variable domain in full, completed from reference TRBV11-2 and TRBJ1-4, reads EAGVAQSPRYKIIEKRQSVAFWCNPISGHATLYWYQQILGQGPKLLIQFQNNGVVDDSQLPKDRFSAERLKGVDSTLKIQPAKLEDSAVYLCASSLLRDRGFRLGEKLFFGSGTQLSVL.

This chain links TRBV11-2 with TRBJ1-1, with D hard to call. The CDR3 is made up of 14 amino acids. CDR1 is SGHAT and CDR2 is FQNNGV in the germline V gene. Between the trimmed V and J ends, which lost 3 bases and 1 base, there was a span of 9 bases. DNA for the CDR3: TGTGCCAGCAGCTTCCTGGCACAGAACACTGAAGCTTTCTTT. It yields the protein CASSFLAQNTEAFF.

In DNA, the CDR3 is TGTGCCAGCAGTGAAAGGAAAGGGGAGGGGTCGGGCAATCAGCCCCAGCATTTT. It is translated as CASSERKGEGSGNQPQHF. The V gene is TRBV6-1, the J gene TRBJ1-5; the D gene is possibly TRBD1 (5 bases). V gave up 2 bases and J gave up 2 bases, with 19 bases separating them. Germline V gene lookup returns CDR1 MNHNS and CDR2 SASEGT. CDR3 length: 18 residues.

This clone was seen only a few times. This chain connects TRBV7-7 to TRBJ2-5; the D gene is possibly TRBD2 (5 bases). V was clipped by 5 bases and J by 0 bases, with 13 bases between them. The CDR3 has 15 amino acids. CDR1 is SSHAT and CDR2 is FNYEAQ in the germline V gene (reference sequence). The CDR3 sequence: CASSPRGGNQETQYF. The CDR3 DNA is TGTGCCAGCAGCCCGAGAGGAGGAAACCAAGAGACCCAGTACTTC.

The rearrangement uses TRBV2 and TRBJ1-4; TRBD1 matches at 7 bases. The CDR3 length is 15 residues. The germline V gene has CDR1 SNHLY and CDR2 FYNNEI. V dropped 3 bases and J dropped 6; count of bases not matched to a gene: 7. CDR3 in DNA: TGTGCCAGCAGTGACCCGGGACAGCAACATGAAAAACTGTTTTTT. Protein sequence: CASSDPGQQHEKLFF.

The chain links TRBV19 to TRBJ2-5; TRBD1 matches 10 bases. This CDR3 comprises 18 residues. Per the germline V gene, CDR1 is LNHDA and CDR2 is SQIVND (reference sequence). V lost 6 bases to trimming and J lost 0 bases; unmatched junction nucleotides: 13. The CDR3 coding sequence is TGTGCCAGTAGCCCCGTCCTGACAGGGGGCGAGTACCAAGAGACCCAGTACTTC. Its protein is CASSPVLTGGEYQETQYF.

CDR3: CASTAAPRDTQYF. The CDR3 nucleotides read TGTGCCAGCACGGCGGCACCCAGAGATACGCAGTATTTT. V gene TRBV28 combines with J gene TRBJ2-3; D unresolved. V was clipped by 7 bases and J by 5 bases, with 13 bases between them. The germline CDR1 and CDR2 sequences are MDHEN and SYDVKM. The CDR3 has 13 amino acids.

V and J are TRBV20-1 and TRBJ2-2; 7 bases line up with TRBD1. Germline-derived CDR1 and CDR2 are DFQATT and SNEGSKA (reference sequence). The trim removed 6 bases at V and 6 bases at J, leaving 1 base unmatched. The CDR3 length is 11 residues. The CDR3 reads CSARGSGELFF. CDR3 coding DNA: TGCAGTGCCAGGGGGTCCGGGGAGCTGTTTTTT.

A single count supports this clone. The gene calls are TRBV11-2 and TRBJ2-1; no clear D gene. The CDR3 length is 12 residues. The V gene lost 3 bases and the J gene lost 8 bases, with 8 bases spanning the gap. From germline, CDR1 is SGHAT and CDR2 FQNNGV. CDR3 residues: CASSFSEHEQFF. The CDR3 bases are TGTGCCAGCAGCTTTTCCGAGCATGAGCAGTTCTTC.

This sequence joins TRBV15 and TRBJ2-3, with 13 bases fitting TRBD2. V gave up 5 bases and J gave up 0 bases; unmatched junction bases: 11. CDR3 length: 19 residues. Germline lookup yields CDR1 LNHNV and CDR2 YYDKDF (reference sequence). The CDR3 here is CATSEVWTSGSPSTDTQYF. CDR3 nucleotide sequence: TGTGCCACCAGCGAAGTCTGGACTAGCGGGAGTCCTAGCACAGATACGCAGTATTTT.

V gene TRBV4-3 combines with J gene TRBJ2-7; TRBD1 matches at 7 bases. CDR3 length: 16 residues. The germline V gene encodes CDR1 LGHNA and CDR2 YSLEER. The V and J ends lost 3 bases and 5 bases, in that order; junction bases with no gene match: 13. DNA of the CDR3: TGCGCCAGCAGCCATAGCGTAGGGGGCGCATTAGACGAGCAGTACTTC. Translation gives CASSHSVGGALDEQYF.

The rearrangement joins TRBV4-3 to TRBJ2-7, with 7 bases fitting TRBD1. CDR1 is LGHNA and CDR2 is YSLEER in the germline V gene. This CDR3 comprises 15 residues. V lost 0 bases and J lost 5; bases outside the gene matches: 7. The CDR3 reads CASSQDLRGRDEQYF. The CDR3 region has the DNA TGCGCCAGCAGCCAAGATTTGAGGGGGCGGGACGAGCAGTACTTC.

The chain couples TRBV9 to TRBJ1-1; D is ambiguous. Germline V gene data show CDR1 as SGDLS and CDR2 as YYNGEE. This CDR3 spans 17 amino acids. Trimming pared 0 bases from V and 0 bases from J, leaving 15 bases between. CDR3 DNA: TGTGCCAGCAGCGTAGCATTTGGGGAGGGTTTGAACACTGAAGCTTTCTTT. Amino acids: CASSVAFGEGLNTEAFF.